Sequencing of this T cell receptor beta chain was carried out in a study of OX40 agonist ivuxolimab in advanced cancers. Points from the study as a whole: There was clonal expansion of CD4+ and CD8+ blood T cells by week 6 at 0.1 to 3.0 mg/kg.

In the case of this clone: The antigen is not known. Other DNA variants within this sample encode the same CDR3.

Assay: immunoSEQ multiplex PCR; the TCRdb copy retains only in-frame clones and omits some. This table holds tens of thousands of clones, 88% found once. The V gene lost 1 base and the J gene lost 0 bases, with 7 bases spanning the gap. The CDR3 extends over 14 amino acids. Germline CDR1 is SEHNR and CDR2 is FQNEAQ (reference sequence). The V and J genes are TRBV7-9 and TRBJ2-7; the D is unclear. The sample consisted of CD4+ or CD8+ T cells sorted from blood, taken in a trial of the OX40 agonist ivuxolimab. The sequence was obtained from an adult with an advanced solid tumor such as melanoma, head and neck, liver or kidney cancer. CDR3 in amino acids: CASSLGLSSYEQYF. The CDR3 DNA follows: TGTGCCAGCAGCTTAGGGCTGAGCTCCTACGAGCAGTACTTC.